This TCR beta chain was sequenced for a study of graft-versus-host responses after intestinal transplantation (dated by TCRdb to 2020 to 2022). Regarding the study in general: The transplants that recipients got were multivisceral, liver-intestinal, or isolated intestinal. Every recipient was given anti-thymocyte globulin induction, then maintenance tacrolimus and steroids for around three years. After intestinal transplantation, graft-versus-host and host-versus-graft alloreactive T cell clones were followed in the graft, circulation and bone marrow using bulk TCR-beta CDR3 sequencing. Alloreactive clones were identified by sequencing pre-transplant mixed lymphocyte reaction products and comparing them with unstimulated pre-transplant donor and recipient T cells. The cohort enrolled 24 intestinal transplant recipients, one of whom was a retransplant, and a few patients without pretransplant specimens were excluded. A peak of at least 4% donor T cells among recipient peripheral blood mononuclear cells was the definition used for donor T cell macrochimerism. Rather than being sequenced by the commercial service, samples from three later patients were sequenced in-house on an Illumina MiSeq and processed with MiXCR. The paper's findings and limits, for the study overall: Conclusions were limited by the relatively low number and heterogeneity of intestinal transplant patients. GvH clones were detected in recipient bone marrow, and some appeared earlier in ileal mucosa or blood, consistent with an intestinal mucosal origin. Early after transplant, peak levels of circulating GvH clones were found to be associated with declines in HvG clones. In the allografts of patients with donor T cell macrochimerism, GvH to HvG T cell clonal ratios were high.

The time point tag for this specimen amounts to: cells obtained before transplantation from donor or recipient. CD3+CD4+ and CD3+CD8+ populations were FACS-sorted from unstimulated pre-transplant donor and recipient cells taken from spleen or lymph nodes. For this clone: There is no known antigen for this receptor. Nothing much larger sits one base from this clone, and base qualities are not available.

To prepare the library, the immunoSEQ multiplex PCR assay was applied. For most patients, genomic DNA was isolated using the Qiagen DNeasy Blood and Tissue Kit and was shipped frozen to Adaptive Biotechnologies for TCR sequencing. Adaptive Biotechnologies carried out high-throughput TCR-beta CDR3 sequencing of genomic DNA for most patients. On the study's bioinformatics: Adaptive's ImmunoSEQ software supplied the TCR sequencing data for around 17 patients, while MiXCR and VDJtools were used to process a few other patients. To correct CD4 versus CD8 sorting errors, sequences present in both subsets at a frequency ratio below 5:1 were removed. CDR3 nucleotide sequences shared between donor and recipient were removed because their origin could not be assigned. To count as alloreactive, a clone needed at least 2-fold expansion over unstimulated cells and a minimum CFSE-low frequency of 0.002% (template counts) or 0.001% (read counts). Mappable clones were those detected in sequenced pre-transplant spleen, lymph node, or MLR CFSE-low populations of the donor or recipient. The cumulative frequency of alloreactive clones was calculated as a percentage of all sequences, weighted by copy number. TCRdb took this table from immuneACCESS and kept in-frame rearrangements with V and J called. Such tables lack part of the clones; where checked against another copy, unresolved V genes explain under half of the gap, and the rest is unexplained. V and J calls and clone size are given by that table; D and trimming were obtained from the DNA. This sample gives over 100,000 clones in total; about 93% of them show up just once. The ten largest clones capture more than 0.1% of the sample.

Sequences MDHEN (CDR1) and SYDVKM (CDR2) are obtained from the germline V gene. V is trimmed back by 6 bases and J by 5 bases, and the junction contains 7 bases that no gene match accounts for. Reading from cysteine to phenylalanine, the CDR3 counts 15 amino acids. Just CDR3 DNA is preserved here, 45 bases in frame from base 1. Here the sequenced sample was unstimulated CD4+ T cells sorted from spleen or lymph node cells, taken before intestinal transplant. The chain uses TRBV28 and TRBJ1-5; TRBD1 lines up with 10 middle nucleotides. This clonotype originated in a human donor who received an intestinal transplant. The bases read TGTGCCAGCAGCCAGCCGGGACAGGGGTATCAGCCCCAGCATTTT. It translates as CASSQPGQGYQPQHF.